Listed here are 26 T cell receptor beta chains from one sample, sequenced in a study of blood T cell repertoires in COVID-19. Repertoires were generated with immunoSEQ multiplex PCR, while TCRdb's copy carries only in-frame clones and drops some. The top ten clones hold around a fifth of a sample with about 170,000 clones, around 88% of them seen once. The source material was peripheral blood. The receptors stem from a woman aged 70-85 years who had recovered from COVID-19.

The chain carries TRBV5-4 and TRBJ2-7; 7 bases are a match to TRBD2. V dropped 0 bases and J dropped 4; count of bases not matched to a gene: 7. The CDR3 consists of 15 residues. Germline V gene sequence: CDR1 SGHNT, CDR2 YYREEE (reference sequence). The CDR3 loop is CASSLGGGSGYEQYF. DNA for the CDR3: TGTGCCAGCAGCTTGGGAGGCGGGAGTGGGTACGAGCAGTACTTC. The whole variable domain, filled in from reference TRBV5-4 and TRBJ2-7, reads ETGVTQSPTHLIKTRGQQVTLRCSSQSGHNTVSWYQQALGQGPQFIFQYYREEENGRGNFPPRFSGLQFPNYSSELNVNALELDDSALYLCASSLGGGSGYEQYFGPGTRLTVT.

CDR3 amino acids: CASSPLTSSGADTQYF. DNA of the CDR3: TGTGCCAGCAGTCCACTGACTAGCTCCGGCGCAGATACGCAGTATTTT. The gene calls are TRBV27 and TRBJ2-3; 7 positions agree with TRBD2. Per germline, CDR1 MNHEY and CDR2 SMNVEV (reference sequence). The length of the CDR3 is 16 residues. With V trimmed by 5 bases and J by 4 bases, 12 bases remained unmatched.

V is TRBV9 and J is TRBJ1-2; D possibly corresponds to TRBD1 (5 bases). The CDR3 runs 13 residues. Per germline, CDR1 SGDLS and CDR2 YYNGEE. Trimming took off 7 bases at V and 4 bases at J, with 14 bases between the two ends. For the CDR3, the DNA is TGTGCCAGCTCCCGGGGGGACCCCTATGGCTACACCTTC. Translated: CASSRGDPYGYTF.

The genes are TRBV3-1 (or the pseudogene TRBV3-2) and TRBJ1-4; 7 bases are a match to TRBD1. The length of the CDR3 is 15 residues. V lost 4 bases and J lost 3; bases outside the gene matches: 5. Per germline, CDR1 LGHDT and CDR2 YNNKEL (reference sequence). The CDR3 is CASSPKGAANEKLFF. The CDR3 nucleotides read TGTGCCAGCAGCCCCAAGGGGGCGGCTAATGAAAAACTGTTTTTT.

V and J are TRBV28 and TRBJ1-4, with a possible D match to TRBD1 (6 bases). The V gene's germline CDR1 is MDHEN and CDR2 SYDVKM. The CDR3 is made up of 14 amino acids. Trimming removed 3 bases from V and 8 bases from J, with 13 bases in between. The CDR3 is CASSLGQGWEKLFF. The CDR3 nucleotides are TGTGCCAGCAGTTTGGGTCAGGGGTGGGAAAAACTGTTTTTT.

The chain couples TRBV9 to TRBJ2-4, with a weak D call TRBD2 (5 bases). From germline, CDR1 is SGDLS and CDR2 YYNGEE. Trimming removed 6 bases from V and 9 bases from J, with 22 bases in between. This CDR3 comprises 15 residues. In nucleotides, the CDR3 is TGTGCCAGCACCGAATTAGGGCTCCCGAGCGGCATTCAGTACTTC. Translated, it gives CASTELGLPSGIQYF.

This chain connects TRBV11-2 to TRBJ2-3; 10 bases fit TRBD2. V lost 5 bases, J lost 7 bases, and 15 bases stayed unmatched. This CDR3 is built from 17 residues. CDR1 is SGHAT, CDR2 FQNNGV, per germline. The CDR3 DNA sequence: TGTGCCAGCAGCCAGGGGGCTAGCGGGAGAGGTTGGTATACGCAGTATTTT. Its translation: CASSQGASGRGWYTQYF. Looking up the rest from reference TRBV11-2 and TRBJ2-3 gives the full variable domain: EAGVAQSPRYKIIEKRQSVAFWCNPISGHATLYWYQQILGQGPKLLIQFQNNGVVDDSQLPKDRFSAERLKGVDSTLKIQPAKLEDSAVYLCASSQGASGRGWYTQYFGPGTRLTVL.

The rearrangement joins TRBV7-9 to TRBJ1-2, with 7 positions matching TRBD1. In germline, CDR1 is SEHNR, CDR2 FQNEAQ (reference sequence). V lost 3 bases and J lost 10; bases outside the gene matches: 14. The CDR3 has 15 amino acids. The CDR3 DNA reads as TGTGCCAGCAGCTTCCTTAGGGGGCAGGGTGGGGCCTACACCTTC. Its translation is CASSFLRGQGGAYTF. The full variable domain, its missing parts supplied by reference TRBV7-9 and TRBJ1-2, is DTGVSQNPRHKITKRGQNVTFRCDPISEHNRLYWYRQTLGQGPEFLTYFQNEAQLEKSRLLSDRFSAERPKGSFSTLEIQRTEQGDSAMYLCASSFLRGQGGAYTFGSGTRLTVV.

The V gene is TRBV28, the J gene TRBJ1-3; possible D gene TRBD1, 5 bases. The CDR3 is 14 residues long. Germline CDR1 is MDHEN and CDR2 is SYDVKM. Trimming took 5 bases from V and 2 from J, leaving 10 bases between them. CDR3 in amino acids: CASSRGQAGNTIYF. Here the CDR3 DNA reads TGTGCCAGCAGTCGAGGACAAGCTGGAAACACCATATATTTT.

The chain recombines TRBV19 with TRBJ1-2; 9 nucleotides match TRBD1. The V gene end was trimmed by 3 bases and the J gene end by 6 bases; junction bases not matched to a gene: 2. In germline, CDR1 is LNHDA, CDR2 SQIVND (reference sequence). This CDR3 has 13 residues. CDR3 nucleotide sequence: TGTGCCAGTAGTATGGGACAGGGCCATGGCTACACCTTC. Amino acid sequence: CASSMGQGHGYTF.

The rearrangement links TRBV15 to TRBJ2-2; possible D gene TRBD1, 6 bases. V lost 8 bases and J 5 bases, leaving 15 bases between the germline ends. CDR3 length equals 14 residues. Germline loops: CDR1 LNHNV, CDR2 YYDKDF (reference sequence). Here the CDR3 reads CATLDRIGTGELFF. The DNA for the CDR3 is TGTGCCACCCTCGACAGGATAGGGACCGGGGAGCTGTTTTTT.

This chain uses TRBV24-1 with TRBJ1-2, with a possible D match to TRBD1 (5 bases). With 5 bases removed from V and 4 bases from J, the gap between germline ends came to 10 bases. Germline V lookup: CDR1 KGHDR, CDR2 SFDVKD. The CDR3 covers 13 residues. CDR3 sequence reads: CATSARVGYGYTF. The CDR3 DNA is TGTGCCACCAGTGCCAGGGTGGGCTATGGCTACACCTTC.

The chain has TRBV9 and TRBJ1-3; D gene unclear. This CDR3 region has 17 residues. V lost 3 bases, J lost 2 bases, and 18 bases lay in between. CDR1 and CDR2 from the germline V gene are SGDLS and YYNGEE. CDR3 nucleotide sequence: TGTGCCAGCAGCGCCGCGGCCCTTGGCCATACTGGAAACACCATATATTTT. The encoded protein is CASSAAALGHTGNTIYF.

The chain combines TRBV7-3 with TRBJ2-1; D possibly corresponds to TRBD2 (6 bases). This CDR3 is built from 15 residues. Per the germline V gene, CDR1 is SGHTA and CDR2 is FQGTGA. V was cut by 5 bases and J by 0 bases, with 11 bases left in between. As DNA, the CDR3 is TGTGCCAGCAGCAGCGGGCCCGCCTCCTACAATGAGCAGTTCTTC. Translated: CASSSGPASYNEQFF.

CDR3 DNA sequence: TGCGCCAGCAGCCCGGGACAGAACTTTGAAAAACTGTTTTTT. Translated, it gives CASSPGQNFEKLFF. The chain combines TRBV4-1 with TRBJ1-4; TRBD1 aligns across 7 bases. The CDR3 has 14 amino acids. V shed 4 bases, J shed 7 bases, and the junction held 6 bases outside the gene matches. Germline-derived CDR1 and CDR2 are MGHRA and YSYEKL.

The rearrangement uses TRBV5-4 and TRBJ2-3; the D gene is possibly TRBD2 (6 bases). Germline V gene sequence: CDR1 SGHNT, CDR2 YYREEE (reference sequence). The CDR3 is made up of 14 amino acids. The ends were cut back, 3 bases at V and 6 bases at J, with 14 bases in the middle. CDR3 coding DNA: TGTGCCAGCAGCTCCTGGACTAATCGGGATACGCAGTATTTT. This gives the protein CASSSWTNRDTQYF.

The rearrangement links TRBV30 to TRBJ1-1, with 8 bases lining up with TRBD1. Unmatched junction bases numbered 14, after V lost 3 bases and J lost 11 bases. Germline-derived CDR1 and CDR2 are GTSNPN and SVGIG (reference sequence). The CDR3 is 14 amino acids. CDR3 sequence: CAWSPGGALSRAFF. As DNA, the CDR3 is TGTGCCTGGAGCCCAGGGGGCGCCCTCAGCCGGGCTTTCTTT.

The chain is built from TRBV5-1 and TRBJ1-2, with D possibly matching TRBD1 (5 bases). Trimming took 4 bases from V and 0 from J, leaving 10 bases between them. In germline, CDR1 is SGHRS, CDR2 YFSETQ. The CDR3 runs 14 residues. The CDR3 DNA sequence: TGCGCCAGCAGCCCCGACAGTGCTAACTATGGCTACACCTTC. Translating gives CASSPDSANYGYTF.

The chain carries TRBV19 and TRBJ1-2; the match to TRBD1 covers 8 bases. Germline assignment: CDR1 LNHDA and CDR2 SQIVND (reference sequence). The CDR3 runs 13 residues. V gave up 7 bases and J gave up 7 bases; unmatched junction bases: 8. CDR3 sequence: CASKDRQGLGYTF. The CDR3 coding sequence is TGTGCCAGTAAGGACAGACAGGGGCTTGGCTACACCTTC.

The chain joins TRBV6-2 or TRBV6-3 to TRBJ2-3; D is unclear. The CDR3 has 14 residues. Germline V gives CDR1 MNHEY, CDR2 SVGEGT. Trimming shortened V by 1 base and J by 10 bases, and 15 bases separated the two germline ends. The CDR3 region has the DNA TGTGCCAGCAGTTACTACGGTGGGCAACACGCGCAGTATTTT. The encoded protein is CASSYYGGQHAQYF.

This clone was recorded once. The chain employs TRBV2 and TRBJ1-3; no definite D call. There are 15 residues in the CDR3. Trimming took off 7 bases at V and 3 bases at J, with 16 bases between the two ends. Germline V gene lookup returns CDR1 SNHLY and CDR2 FYNNEI. CDR3 sequence (DNA): TGTGCCAGCACCCCCGAGGTGGCCGGTGGAAACACCATATATTTT. It specifies CASTPEVAGGNTIYF.

V and J are TRBV4-2 and TRBJ2-2; D call uncertain. V gave up 1 base and J gave up 1 base, with 10 bases separating them. This CDR3 spans 16 amino acids. Germline V gives CDR1 LGHNA, CDR2 YNFKEQ. In nucleotides, the CDR3 is TGTGCCAGCAGCCAAGGGGTCGCGGAGAACACCGGGGAGCTGTTTTTT. Amino acid sequence: CASSQGVAENTGELFF.

The J gene is TRBJ1-2, the V gene TRBV9; 7 bases line up with TRBD1. The CDR3 has 16 amino acids. In germline, CDR1 is SGDLS, CDR2 YYNGEE. Germline trimming cut 0 bases from V and 4 bases from J; bases unmatched to any gene: 9. CDR3 nucleotides: TGTGCCAGCAGCGTAGCGGCAGGGGGAGTGATCTATGGCTACACCTTC. Amino acids: CASSVAAGGVIYGYTF.

The gene calls are TRBV2 and TRBJ2-5; TRBD2 matches at 10 bases. J lost 9 bases, V lost 2 bases, and 6 bases had no gene match. The CDR3 loop spans 14 amino acids. CDR1 and CDR2 from the germline V gene are SNHLY and FYNNEI. CDR3 DNA sequence: TGTGCCAGCAGTGAAAGCGGGGGGGCCTTTTCCCAGTACTTC. It is translated as CASSESGGAFSQYF.

The chain carries TRBV6-5 and TRBJ1-4; a weak D match, TRBD1 (5 bases). CDR1 and CDR2 from the germline V gene are MNHEY and SVGAGI. Trimming shortened V by 4 bases and J by 8 bases, and 14 bases separated the two germline ends. The CDR3 length is 14 residues. Here the CDR3 reads CASSSGGAGEKLFF. In DNA form, the CDR3 reads TGTGCCAGCAGTTCCGGAGGGGCCGGCGAAAAACTGTTTTTT.

The CDR3 nucleotides are TGTGCCAGCAGTCCCGACAGGGGGTACGAAAAACTGTTTTTT. It yields the protein CASSPDRGYEKLFF. The V call is TRBV6-2 or TRBV6-3, the J call TRBJ1-4, with 9 bases aligning to TRBD1. The length of the CDR3 is 14 residues. V was clipped by 5 bases and J by 8 bases; unmatched bases: 6. Germline V gene sequence: CDR1 MNHEY, CDR2 SVGEGT.